A selection of T cell receptor beta chains follows, all from one sample in a study of blood T cell repertoires in COVID-19. Sequencing used immunoSEQ multiplex PCR; TCRdb keeps in-frame clones, though not all of them. The top ten clones hold roughly 0.97% of a sample with 380,000 or so clones, over 75% of them seen once. The material sequenced was PBMCs or T cells enriched from blood (not recorded which). The receptors were gathered from a woman aged 25-40 years with acute COVID-19. Each CDR3 is given with its conserved first and last residue. The order of the fields is V gene, D gene, clone size, J gene, CDR3 protein, CDR3 DNA. The D gene is left open where the match is weak. A row's size may be missing; if present it is once, few, many or a size class.

v_gene: TRBV12-3/TRBV12-4
d_gene: NA
abundance: NA
j_gene: TRBJ1-3
CDR3aa: CASSGRNTIYF
CDR3nt: TGTGCCAGCTCCGGTCGAAACACCATATATTTT

v_gene: TRBV10-3
d_gene: NA
abundance: NA
j_gene: TRBJ2-1
CDR3aa: CAISEAGGNEQFF
CDR3nt: TGTGCCATCAGTGAGGCAGGAGGCAATGAGCAGTTCTTC

v_gene: TRBV5-4
d_gene: TRBD1
abundance: NA
j_gene: TRBJ2-1
CDR3aa: CASSYDRGSYNEQFF
CDR3nt: TGTGCCAGCAGCTATGACAGGGGGTCCTACAATGAGCAGTTCTTC

v_gene: TRBV6-5
d_gene: NA
abundance: NA
j_gene: TRBJ2-2
CDR3aa: CASKVPGQAGELFF
CDR3nt: TGTGCCAGCAAAGTTCCGGGACAAGCCGGGGAGCTGTTTTTT

v_gene: TRBV9
d_gene: NA
abundance: NA
j_gene: TRBJ2-3
CDR3aa: CASSVLWGEADTQYF
CDR3nt: TGTGCCAGCAGCGTTCTGTGGGGGGAAGCGGATACGCAGTATTTT

v_gene: TRBV5-4
d_gene: NA
abundance: NA
j_gene: TRBJ2-7
CDR3aa: CASSLESGVEQYF
CDR3nt: TGTGCCAGCAGCTTGGAGTCGGGGGTCGAGCAGTACTTC

v_gene: TRBV19
d_gene: TRBD1
abundance: NA
j_gene: TRBJ2-7
CDR3aa: CASSIEDRVGEQYF
CDR3nt: TGTGCCAGTAGTATAGAGGACAGGGTGGGCGAGCAGTACTTC

v_gene: TRBV30
d_gene: NA
abundance: NA
j_gene: TRBJ2-7
CDR3aa: CAWSVDYLSYEQYF
CDR3nt: TGTGCCTGGAGTGTTGACTACCTTAGTTACGAGCAGTACTTC

v_gene: TRBV27
d_gene: NA
abundance: NA
j_gene: TRBJ1-1
CDR3aa: CASSLYPGLNTEAFF
CDR3nt: TGTGCCAGCAGTTTATATCCCGGGTTGAACACTGAAGCTTTCTTT

v_gene: TRBV19
d_gene: TRBD2
abundance: NA
j_gene: TRBJ2-1
CDR3aa: CASRGLARNEQFF
CDR3nt: TGTGCCAGTAGGGGACTAGCGAGAAATGAGCAGTTCTTC

v_gene: TRBV4-2
d_gene: NA
abundance: NA
j_gene: TRBJ2-3
CDR3aa: CASSRVAGLPYSESSTDTQYF
CDR3nt: TGTGCCAGCAGCCGCGTCGCGGGCCTCCCGTATTCGGAATCTAGCACAGATACGCAGTATTTT

v_gene: TRBV10-2
d_gene: NA
abundance: NA
j_gene: TRBJ1-5
CDR3aa: CASSESIRDIARNQPQHF
CDR3nt: TGCGCCAGCAGTGAGTCTATCCGGGACATAGCTCGCAATCAGCCCCAGCATTTT

v_gene: TRBV2
d_gene: TRBD1
abundance: NA
j_gene: TRBJ2-7
CDR3aa: CASRGQGWVYEQYF
CDR3nt: TGTGCCAGCAGGGGACAGGGGTGGGTCTACGAGCAGTACTTC

v_gene: TRBV27
d_gene: TRBD1
abundance: NA
j_gene: TRBJ1-2
CDR3aa: CASSGRGPADYGYTF
CDR3nt: TGTGCCAGCAGTGGCAGGGGGCCTGCTGACTATGGCTACACCTTC

v_gene: TRBV12-3/TRBV12-4
d_gene: TRBD1
abundance: NA
j_gene: TRBJ1-2
CDR3aa: CASSRDRTHGYTF
CDR3nt: TGTGCCAGCAGCAGGGACAGGACGCATGGCTACACCTTC

v_gene: TRBV4-1
d_gene: TRBD1
abundance: NA
j_gene: TRBJ2-1
CDR3aa: CASSLRDRVTDEQFF
CDR3nt: TGCGCCAGCAGCCTCCGGGACAGGGTTACCGATGAGCAGTTCTTC

v_gene: TRBV5-1
d_gene: NA
abundance: once
j_gene: TRBJ1-2
CDR3aa: CASSPGGGGQYGYTF
CDR3nt: TGCGCCAGCAGCCCCGGAGGGGGGGGTCAGTATGGCTACACCTTC

v_gene: TRBV7-2
d_gene: TRBD1
abundance: NA
j_gene: TRBJ1-4
CDR3aa: CASSYRQGATNEKLFF
CDR3nt: TGTGCCAGCAGCTACCGACAGGGGGCAACTAATGAAAAACTGTTTTTT

v_gene: TRBV4-1
d_gene: TRBD1
abundance: few
j_gene: TRBJ2-2
CDR3aa: CASSQDLVRGPYLLELFF
CDR3nt: TGCGCCAGCAGCCAAGATCTCGTCAGGGGGCCCTATTTACTGGAGCTGTTTTTT

v_gene: TRBV7-8
d_gene: TRBD1
abundance: NA
j_gene: TRBJ1-2
CDR3aa: CASSLKQGARRYGYTF
CDR3nt: TGTGCCAGCAGCTTAAAACAGGGGGCCAGGAGATATGGCTACACCTTC

v_gene: TRBV5-1
d_gene: TRBD2
abundance: NA
j_gene: TRBJ2-2
CDR3aa: CASSFVAGAPGELFF
CDR3nt: TGCGCCAGCAGCTTCGTAGCGGGGGCGCCCGGGGAGCTGTTTTTT

v_gene: TRBV11-2
d_gene: NA
abundance: NA
j_gene: TRBJ1-2
CDR3aa: CASSLELAGGGGYTF
CDR3nt: TGTGCCAGCAGCTTAGAATTGGCGGGCGGGGGCGGCTACACCTTC

v_gene: TRBV27
d_gene: TRBD2
abundance: NA
j_gene: TRBJ2-2
CDR3aa: CASSPGTGGTGELFF
CDR3nt: TGTGCCAGCAGTCCCGGGACGGGGGGAACCGGGGAGCTGTTTTTT

v_gene: TRBV6-5
d_gene: NA
abundance: NA
j_gene: TRBJ2-7
CDR3aa: CASSYPTGGIYEQYF
CDR3nt: TGTGCCAGCAGTTATCCGACAGGTGGGATCTACGAGCAGTACTTC

v_gene: TRBV15
d_gene: TRBD1
abundance: NA
j_gene: TRBJ1-4
CDR3aa: CATSREWTGRNEKLFF
CDR3nt: TGTGCCACCAGCAGAGAGTGGACAGGCCGAAATGAAAAACTGTTTTTT

v_gene: TRBV24-1
d_gene: TRBD2
abundance: NA
j_gene: TRBJ2-1
CDR3aa: CATSDRPSGGYNEQFF
CDR3nt: TGTGCCACCAGTGATCGGCCTAGCGGGGGGTACAATGAGCAGTTCTTC

v_gene: TRBV19
d_gene: NA
abundance: few
j_gene: TRBJ2-7
CDR3aa: CASSPAQGIEQYF
CDR3nt: TGTGCCAGTAGTCCCGCCCAGGGGATCGAGCAGTACTTC

v_gene: TRBV18
d_gene: NA
abundance: NA
j_gene: TRBJ1-2
CDR3aa: CASSPTPQGLDYGYTF
CDR3nt: TGTGCCAGCTCACCCACCCCCCAGGGCTTGGACTATGGCTACACCTTC

v_gene: TRBV5-1
d_gene: TRBD2
abundance: NA
j_gene: TRBJ2-7
CDR3aa: CASSPLAGAPYEQYF
CDR3nt: TGCGCCAGCAGCCCCTTAGCGGGGGCACCCTACGAGCAGTACTTC

v_gene: TRBV28
d_gene: NA
abundance: NA
j_gene: TRBJ1-2
CDR3aa: CASSTSGTSNYGYTF
CDR3nt: TGTGCCAGCAGTACTTCCGGGACATCTAACTATGGCTACACCTTC

v_gene: TRBV19
d_gene: NA
abundance: NA
j_gene: TRBJ2-7
CDR3aa: CASSIRGGPSYEQYF
CDR3nt: TGTGCCAGTAGTATAAGGGGGGGGCCCTCCTACGAGCAGTACTTC

v_gene: TRBV5-1
d_gene: NA
abundance: NA
j_gene: TRBJ1-5
CDR3aa: CASSLGTGNQPQHF
CDR3nt: TGCGCCAGCAGCTTGGGAACGGGGAATCAGCCCCAGCATTTT

v_gene: TRBV18
d_gene: TRBD2
abundance: once
j_gene: TRBJ2-1
CDR3aa: CASSPPKAGDNSEQFF
CDR3nt: TGTGCCAGCTCACCACCGAAAGCGGGGGATAACAGTGAGCAGTTCTTC

v_gene: TRBV10-3
d_gene: NA
abundance: NA
j_gene: TRBJ2-3
CDR3aa: CAIRGDTDTQYF
CDR3nt: TGTGCCATCAGAGGAGACACAGATACGCAGTATTTT

v_gene: TRBV7-2
d_gene: NA
abundance: NA
j_gene: TRBJ1-3
CDR3aa: CASSLARTSSGNTIYF
CDR3nt: TGTGCCAGCAGCTTGGCCCGCACTAGCTCTGGAAACACCATATATTTT

v_gene: TRBV30
d_gene: NA
abundance: once
j_gene: TRBJ2-2
CDR3aa: CAFRRGLPGSTGELFF
CDR3nt: TGTGCCTTCCGTAGGGGGTTGCCAGGATCCACCGGGGAGCTGTTTTTT

v_gene: TRBV6-5
d_gene: NA
abundance: NA
j_gene: TRBJ1-1
CDR3aa: CASSYREEGPRAFF
CDR3nt: TGTGCCAGCAGTTACAGGGAGGAAGGACCTCGGGCTTTCTTT

v_gene: TRBV19
d_gene: NA
abundance: NA
j_gene: TRBJ1-3
CDR3aa: CASSIGGPGNTIYF
CDR3nt: TGTGCCAGTAGTATAGGGGGCCCTGGAAACACCATATATTTT

v_gene: TRBV18
d_gene: NA
abundance: NA
j_gene: TRBJ1-3
CDR3aa: CASSPGSGNTIYF
CDR3nt: TGTGCCAGCTCCCCCGGCTCTGGAAACACCATATATTTT

v_gene: TRBV6-5
d_gene: TRBD2
abundance: many
j_gene: TRBJ2-7
CDR3aa: CASSAGTRAIYEQYF
CDR3nt: TGTGCCAGCAGCGCCGGGACTAGAGCAATTTACGAGCAGTACTTC

v_gene: TRBV19
d_gene: NA
abundance: NA
j_gene: TRBJ1-4
CDR3aa: CASSWRLTAPEKLFF
CDR3nt: TGTGCCAGTAGTTGGCGGCTCACCGCCCCCGAAAAACTGTTTTTT

v_gene: TRBV7-8
d_gene: TRBD2
abundance: NA
j_gene: TRBJ2-7
CDR3aa: CASSLDRLAGGPRGQYF
CDR3nt: TGTGCCAGCAGCTTAGACAGACTAGCGGGGGGGCCTCGAGGGCAGTACTTC

v_gene: TRBV9
d_gene: TRBD1
abundance: NA
j_gene: TRBJ1-2
CDR3aa: CASSAGTGGYGYTF
CDR3nt: TGTGCCAGCAGCGCAGGGACAGGGGGCTATGGCTACACCTTC

v_gene: TRBV24-1
d_gene: NA
abundance: NA
j_gene: TRBJ1-2
CDR3aa: CATSSRGANYGYTF
CDR3nt: TGTGCCACCAGTAGTCGGGGGGCCAACTATGGCTACACCTTC

v_gene: TRBV2
d_gene: TRBD1
abundance: NA
j_gene: TRBJ1-1
CDR3aa: CATTGAMNTEAFF
CDR3nt: TGTGCCACCACAGGGGCCATGAACACTGAAGCTTTCTTT

v_gene: TRBV18
d_gene: NA
abundance: NA
j_gene: TRBJ1-1
CDR3aa: CASSPSMNTEAFF
CDR3nt: TGTGCCAGCTCACCTTCAATGAACACTGAAGCTTTCTTT